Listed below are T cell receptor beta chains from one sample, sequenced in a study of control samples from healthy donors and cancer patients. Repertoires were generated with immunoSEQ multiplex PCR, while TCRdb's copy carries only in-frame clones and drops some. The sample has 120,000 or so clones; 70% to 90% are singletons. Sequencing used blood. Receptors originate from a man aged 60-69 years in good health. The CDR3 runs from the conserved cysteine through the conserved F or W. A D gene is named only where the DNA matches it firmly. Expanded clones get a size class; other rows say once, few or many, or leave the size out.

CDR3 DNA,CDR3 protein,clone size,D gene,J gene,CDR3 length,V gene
TGTGCCAGCAGCTATAACTCGGGACTTCCGGGCTACAATGAGCAGTTCTTC,CASSYNSGLPGYNEQFF,-,-,TRBJ2-1,17,TRBV11-2
TGTGCCAGCAGTTACTCAGGGGGGAGCGGTAAGCAGTACTTC,CASSYSGGSGKQYF,-,-,TRBJ2-7,14,TRBV6-5
TGTGCCAGCAGCCCCGTCGGAGGGGAGACCCAGTACTTC,CASSPVGGETQYF,-,-,TRBJ2-5,13,TRBV7-3
TGTGCCAGCAGCCAATCGAGGGGGGCGATAGGTGAGCAGTTCTTC,CASSQSRGAIGEQFF,-,-,TRBJ2-1,15,TRBV14
TGTGCCAGCAGCCACCCTCAAGGGCGGGAGCAGTTCTTC,CASSHPQGREQFF,-,-,TRBJ2-1,13,TRBV4-2
TGTGCCAGCAGCCAAGTTCACAGGGTCGAGCAGTTCTTC,CASSQVHRVEQFF,-,-,TRBJ2-1,13,TRBV3-1/TRBV3-2
TGTGCCAGCAGTGAAGAATCTTGGGAAGTTGGGAGCAATCAGCCCCAGCATTTT,CASSEESWEVGSNQPQHF,-,-,TRBJ1-5,18,TRBV6-1
TGCGCCAGCAGCCCAGGGACGGAGATTAACTATGGCTACACCTTC,CASSPGTEINYGYTF,-,-,TRBJ1-2,15,TRBV4-1
TGTGCCAGCAGCTCCGGGACCGGAGGGGGCTACACCTTC,CASSSGTGGGYTF,-,-,TRBJ1-2,13,TRBV7-2
TGTGCCAGCAGCTTAGAATTTGGAGCCAAAAACATTCAGTACTTC,CASSLEFGAKNIQYF,-,-,TRBJ2-4,15,TRBV7-9
TGTGCCAGCAGCCATTCGACAGGTGGTCCGGGAGAGCAGTACTTC,CASSHSTGGPGEQYF,-,-,TRBJ2-7,15,TRBV11-2
TGTGCCAGCAGCCGCACAGGGGGCTGGACTGAAGCTTTCTTT,CASSRTGGWTEAFF,once,TRBD1,TRBJ1-1,14,TRBV28
TGTGCCAGCAGTTACGGGCAGGTAAATAGCAATCAGCCCCAGCATTTT,CASSYGQVNSNQPQHF,-,-,TRBJ1-5,16,TRBV6-6
TGCGCCAGCAGCTTGGATGGTTATACTATGCGTGGCTACACCTTC,CASSLDGYTMRGYTF,-,-,TRBJ1-2,15,TRBV5-1
TGTGCCAGCAGCCAAGATCCACAGGGGGGGTTAGTCACCGGGGAGCTGTTTTTT,CASSQDPQGGLVTGELFF,-,-,TRBJ2-2,18,TRBV4-2
TGTGCCAGCAGCCAAGATGCCCGTAACAAGGTTTCTGGAAACACCATATATTTT,CASSQDARNKVSGNTIYF,-,-,TRBJ1-3,18,TRBV3-1/TRBV3-2
TGTGCCAGCAGCCCGGGACAGCTTGAAGCTTTCTTT,CASSPGQLEAFF,-,TRBD1,TRBJ1-1,12,TRBV7-8
TGTGCCAGCAGTTCACACAGGGTGAGCTCCTACGAGCAGTACTTC,CASSSHRVSSYEQYF,-,-,TRBJ2-7,15,TRBV28
TGTGCCAGCAGCCCCGGACAGCACTATGGCTACACCTTC,CASSPGQHYGYTF,-,-,TRBJ1-2,13,TRBV12-3/TRBV12-4
TGTGCCAGCTCACCGGGACAGGGGTCTGGCTACACCTTC,CASSPGQGSGYTF,-,TRBD1,TRBJ1-2,13,TRBV18
TGTGCCAGCAGTTTAATTGGACAGGGAGATGAAAAACTGTTTTTT,CASSLIGQGDEKLFF,-,TRBD1,TRBJ1-4,15,TRBV28
TGTGCCAGCTCACCCACCCGGGGGATACAGGGGACTGGAAACACCATATATTTT,CASSPTRGIQGTGNTIYF,-,TRBD1,TRBJ1-3,18,TRBV18
TGTGCCAGTAGTCCGGGACAGGGTCTTAGCAATCAGCCCCAGCATTTT,CASSPGQGLSNQPQHF,once,TRBD1,TRBJ1-5,16,TRBV19
TGTGCCAGCAGCCAAGCGGGAGCGACCGGGGGTTTCAAATCCATATATTTT,CASSQAGATGGFKSIYF,-,-,TRBJ1-3,17,TRBV3-1/TRBV3-2
TGTGCCAGCAGCCAAGATGGTTCCCTGGGGGTAAGGACTGGGGCCAACGTCCTGACTTTC,CASSQDGSLGVRTGANVLTF,-,-,TRBJ2-6,20,TRBV3-1/TRBV3-2
TGTGCCAGCAGCTTTCGTCGTGGGACAGGTTACGAGCAGTACTTC,CASSFRRGTGYEQYF,-,TRBD1,TRBJ2-7,15,TRBV7-8